This T cell receptor (beta chain) was sequenced for a study of T cell responses to AZD1222 COVID-19 vaccine. Broader study findings: Clonal diversity was possibly underestimated; the donors were predominantly white British and more often female. The study found Spike-specific TCR breadth and depth rose after two AZD1222 doses. The study sampled repertoires only after the peak T cell response.

Per the germline V gene, CDR1 is SNHLY and CDR2 is FYNNEI. Unmatched junction bases numbered 5, after V lost 3 bases and J lost 7 bases. The CDR3 is 14 residues long. Generated by immunoSEQ multiplex PCR, the TCRdb table keeps only in-frame clones and is missing some. The table records fewer than 70,000 clones, about three quarters of them present only once. Regarding this clone: The target antigen is unknown.

The chain couples TRBV2 to TRBJ1-5; TRBD1 aligns across 8 bases. Sequenced material: peripheral blood, taken 28 days after the second AZD1222 dose. The sequence derives from an adult who received the AZD1222 COVID-19 vaccine. The CDR3 DNA reads as TGTGCCAGCAGTGACTCCACAGGGGGGCAGCCCCAGCATTTT. Translating gives CASSDSTGGQPQHF. The variable domain in full, with the rest retrieved from reference TRBV2 and TRBJ1-5, is EPEVTQTPSHQVTQMGQEVILRCVPISNHLYFYWYRQILGQKVEFLVSFYNNEISEKSEIFDDQFSVERPDGSNFTLKIRSTKLEDSAMYFCASSDSTGGQPQHFGDGTRLSIL.